This T cell receptor (beta chain) was recovered during a study of T-cell memory formation after mild COVID-19. This clonotype was seen only a few times. TCRdb processed the 5' RACE reads anew with MiXCR; each CDR3 protein has one entry. The sample carries around 200,000 distinct CDR3 sequences, 20% to 25% recorded once. The CDR3 length is 15 residues. The junction had 5 bases not matched to a gene; V was cut back by 1 base and J by 6 bases. Germline lookup yields CDR1 SEHNR and CDR2 FQNEAQ (reference sequence). The specimen was PBMCs or a T cell subset sorted from them (not recorded which). The chain couples TRBV7-9 to TRBJ2-3; 9 nucleotides agree with TRBD2. This clonotype originated in an adult woman who had mild COVID-19 (a few samples of this study predate the infection). Cell type and time point are not known. The CDR3 DNA reads TGTGCCAGCAGCTTAGTAGCGGGAGATCCCGATACGCAGTATTTT. Its protein is CASSLVAGDPDTQYF.